A single sample gave rise to the 25 T cell receptor beta chains below, sequenced in a study of cytomegalovirus exposure and HLA in healthy donors. Method: immunoSEQ multiplex PCR; TCRdb's copy keeps in-frame clones and lacks some. The sample comprises some 110,000 clones, 94% of which are singletons, and 1% to 1.5% rests with the top ten. The sample taken for sequencing was PBMCs. The receptors here all came from a young woman in good health and CMV-seronegative.

In this sample, this clone turned up once. The J gene is TRBJ2-1, the V gene TRBV7-6; the D gene is possibly TRBD2 (6 bases). The CDR3 contains 14 residues. V shed 5 bases and J shed 0 bases, with 8 bases lying between them. Germline CDR1 is SGHVS and CDR2 is FNYEAQ. CDR3 coding DNA: TGTGCCAGCAGCCTCGGGAGCTCCTACAATGAGCAGTTCTTC. Protein: CASSLGSSYNEQFF.

The chain recombines TRBV27 with TRBJ2-3; D ambiguous. The CDR3 runs 11 residues. V lost 3 bases and J 5 bases, leaving 3 bases between the germline ends. Germline-derived CDR1 and CDR2 are MNHEY and SMNVEV (reference sequence). The CDR3 nucleotides are TGTGCCAGCAGTTTCGGAGATACGCAGTATTTT. This sequence encodes CASSFGDTQYF.

J is TRBJ2-3 and V is TRBV5-1, with 7 bases aligning to TRBD2. This CDR3 spans 14 amino acids. J gave up 4 bases and V 4 bases, and 6 bases lay outside the gene matches. Germline V gene lookup returns CDR1 SGHRS and CDR2 YFSETQ. The CDR3 region is CASSPLAVADTQYF. The CDR3, as DNA: TGCGCCAGCAGCCCCCTAGCGGTCGCAGATACGCAGTATTTT.

The V gene is TRBV18, the J gene TRBJ2-7; weak D call: TRBD1 (5 bases). Looked up from germline, CDR1 is KGHSH and CDR2 is LQKENI. V was trimmed by 5 bases and J by 10 bases, leaving 12 bases between them. The CDR3 contains 11 residues. The CDR3, as DNA: TGTGCCAGCTCAGTCGACAGTCCCCAGTACTTC. Translated, it gives CASSVDSPQYF.

The chain joins TRBV6-1 to TRBJ2-3; no clear D. Trimming stripped 3 bases from V and 7 bases from J, with 14 bases between. CDR1 MNHNS and CDR2 SASEGT come from the germline V gene. This CDR3 spans 14 amino acids. The DNA of the CDR3 is TGTGCCAGCAGTGAGCGCGACTCAGCCCATACGCAGTATTTT. Its protein is CASSERDSAHTQYF.

This clone was seen only a few times. The chain uses TRBV2 and TRBJ1-1, with 9 positions matching TRBD1. The CDR3 loop spans 14 amino acids. Germline V gene lookup returns CDR1 SNHLY and CDR2 FYNNEI. Trimming removed 7 bases from V and 4 bases from J; junction bases left unmatched: 7. CDR3 sequence reads: CASTLGQGSTEAFF. CDR3 DNA sequence: TGTGCCAGCACACTGGGACAGGGCTCCACTGAAGCTTTCTTT. The complete variable domain, with remaining parts taken from reference TRBV2 and TRBJ1-1, reads EPEVTQTPSHQVTQMGQEVILRCVPISNHLYFYWYRQILGQKVEFLVSFYNNEISEKSEIFDDQFSVERPDGSNFTLKIRSTKLEDSAMYFCASTLGQGSTEAFFGQGTRLTVV.

The chain combines TRBV5-1 with TRBJ1-1; 9 bases align to TRBD1. Germline lookup yields CDR1 SGHRS and CDR2 YFSETQ. The CDR3 covers 17 residues. The V segment lost 2 bases and the J segment 6 bases; nucleotides outside the gene matches: 14. The CDR3 sequence is CASSLSITGGRVAEAFF. In DNA form, the CDR3 reads TGCGCCAGCAGCTTATCAATTACAGGGGGCAGGGTGGCTGAAGCTTTCTTT.

The chain is built from TRBV18 and TRBJ2-1; 7 positions match TRBD2. Germline-derived CDR1 and CDR2 are KGHSH and LQKENI. CDR3 size: 15 residues. The trim removed 4 bases at V and 0 bases at J, leaving 3 bases unmatched. DNA of the CDR3: TGTGCCAGCTCACTCCTAGCGGCCTCCTACAATGAGCAGTTCTTC. This codes for CASSLLAASYNEQFF.

The CDR3 here is CASSVAANTGELFF. DNA for the CDR3: TGTGCCAGCAGCGTAGCAGCGAACACCGGGGAGCTGTTTTTT. The chain is built from TRBV9 and TRBJ2-2; no firm D call. The CDR3 consists of 14 residues. Germline V gives CDR1 SGDLS, CDR2 YYNGEE. Between the trimmed V and J ends, which lost 0 bases and 0 bases, there was a span of 3 bases.

The CDR3 DNA reads TGTGCCAGCAGCTTCGGGGTATCTGAGCAGTTCTTC. Its translation is CASSFGVSEQFF. J is TRBJ2-1 and V is TRBV7-9, with a tentative D call TRBD2 (5 bases). V shed 3 bases and J shed 9 bases, with 9 bases lying between them. The CDR3 sequence is 12 residues long. Germline V lookup: CDR1 SEHNR, CDR2 FQNEAQ (reference sequence).

The chain links TRBV30 to TRBJ2-1; unclear D gene. CDR3 length equals 14 residues. V was clipped by 1 base and J by 3 bases, with 10 bases between them. Germline V lookup: CDR1 GTSNPN, CDR2 SVGIG (reference sequence). CDR3 nucleotides: TGTGCCTGGAGTGATGCGGCCCTCTACAATGAGCAGTTCTTC. Protein product: CAWSDAALYNEQFF.

This clone was counted a single time. The chain combines TRBV2 with TRBJ2-5, with a possible D match to TRBD1 (6 bases). The length of the CDR3 is 13 residues. V lost 7 bases and J 2 bases, leaving 11 bases between the germline ends. Germline assignment: CDR1 SNHLY and CDR2 FYNNEI. This chain's CDR3 is CASKGRGQETQYF. The CDR3 region has the DNA TGTGCCAGCAAGGGCAGGGGACAAGAGACCCAGTACTTC.

The V call is TRBV7-6, the J call TRBJ2-2; the match to TRBD2 covers 9 bases. V was clipped by 4 bases and J by 1 base; unmatched bases: 4. Germline CDR1 is SGHVS and CDR2 is FNYEAQ. The CDR3 consists of 16 residues. The CDR3 loop is CASSSQLAGNTGELFF. The CDR3 DNA sequence: TGTGCCAGCAGCTCCCAACTAGCGGGGAACACCGGGGAGCTGTTTTTT.

The rearrangement uses TRBV10-3 and TRBJ1-1; TRBD1 agrees at 9 bases. The germline V gene has CDR1 ENHRY and CDR2 SYGVKD. CDR3 length: 14 amino acids. J gave up 2 bases and V 10 bases, and 8 bases lay outside the gene matches. The CDR3 loop is CATREGQGNTEAFF. The CDR3 DNA sequence: TGTGCCACAAGAGAGGGACAGGGAAACACTGAAGCTTTCTTT.

In DNA, the CDR3 is TGTGCCAGCAGTGAACAACAGGGGTACTATGGCTACACCTTC. Its translation: CASSEQQGYYGYTF. The chain employs TRBV2 and TRBJ1-2; 7 bases fit TRBD1. The germline V gene has CDR1 SNHLY and CDR2 FYNNEI. V lost 2 bases and J lost 3; bases outside the gene matches: 3. The CDR3 runs 14 residues.

The rearrangement joins TRBV5-1 to TRBJ2-3, with 7 bases fitting TRBD1. CDR3 length: 15 residues. The junction had 8 bases not matched to a gene; V was cut back by 3 bases and J by 4 bases. Germline CDR1 reads SGHRS; CDR2 reads YFSETQ. The chain's CDR3 is CASSSGQTGPDTQYF. The CDR3 nucleotides are TGCGCCAGCAGCTCGGGACAGACGGGCCCAGATACGCAGTATTTT.

The V call is TRBV7-9, the J call TRBJ1-3, with D perhaps TRBD1 (5 bases). Germline CDR1 is SEHNR and CDR2 is FQNEAQ (reference sequence). V lost 7 bases to trimming and J lost 0 bases, with 19 bases between them. This CDR3 has 17 amino acids. The CDR3 loop is CASTAGTDIYSGNTIYF. CDR3 nucleotide sequence: TGTGCCAGCACGGCTGGGACTGATATTTACTCTGGAAACACCATATATTTT.

This chain links TRBV28 with TRBJ1-2, with D possibly being TRBD1 (6 bases). V lost 3 bases, J lost 3 bases, and 14 bases lay in between. The CDR3 has 15 amino acids. Germline V gives CDR1 MDHEN, CDR2 SYDVKM. The CDR3: CASSFTRDTDYGYTF. The DNA of the CDR3 is TGTGCCAGCAGTTTCACCCGGGACACCGACTATGGCTACACCTTC.

The V call is TRBV6-4, the J call TRBJ2-7; 7 nucleotides agree with TRBD2. V was pared by 9 bases and J by 1 base, with 12 bases of the junction left unmatched. Germline-derived CDR1 and CDR2 are MRHNA and SNTAGT. The CDR3 extends over 15 amino acids. As DNA, the CDR3 is TGTGCCAGGCAAAAGGGTAGCGGGTATTCCTACGAGCAGTACTTC. It specifies CARQKGSGYSYEQYF.

This clone has only one observation. The genes are TRBV4-1 and TRBJ2-5; D unresolved. Germline V gives CDR1 MGHRA, CDR2 YSYEKL. Trimming took 0 bases from V and 6 from J, leaving 8 bases between them. This CDR3 region has 13 residues. CDR3 in amino acids: CASSQDERKTQYF. Written as DNA, the CDR3 is TGCGCCAGCAGCCAAGACGAGAGGAAGACCCAGTACTTC.

The chain couples TRBV28 to TRBJ2-7; D might be TRBD1 (6 bases). The CDR3 covers 14 residues. The V and J ends lost 6 bases and 3 bases respectively, with 15 bases between them. Germline CDR1 reads MDHEN; CDR2 reads SYDVKM. CDR3 amino acids: CASRNLQGGYEQYF. In DNA form, the CDR3 reads TGTGCCAGCAGGAACCTACAGGGTGGCTACGAGCAGTACTTC.

The CDR3 is CASSQTEQGTYTF. CDR3 nucleotide sequence: TGCGCCAGCAGCCAGACCGAACAGGGGACCTACACCTTC. The rearrangement uses TRBV5-1 and TRBJ1-2; the match to TRBD1 covers 7 bases. With V trimmed by 4 bases and J by 10 bases, 10 bases remained unmatched. This CDR3 has 13 residues. Looked up from germline, CDR1 is SGHRS and CDR2 is YFSETQ. The full variable domain, with the rest looked up from reference TRBV5-1 and TRBJ1-2, is KAGVTQTPRYLIKTRGQQVTLSCSPISGHRSVSWYQQTPGQGLQFLFEYFSETQRNKGNFPGRFSGRQFSNSRSEMNVSTLELGDSALYLCASSQTEQGTYTFGSGTRLTVV.

The V gene is TRBV2, the J gene TRBJ1-5, with D maybe TRBD1 (6 bases). In germline, CDR1 is SNHLY, CDR2 FYNNEI. V was clipped by 7 bases and J by 6 bases, with 19 bases between them. CDR3 length: 15 amino acids. The CDR3 protein is CASNPGQPRGQPQHF. CDR3 bases: TGTGCCAGCAACCCAGGACAGCCGAGGGGTCAGCCCCAGCATTTT.

The chain is built from TRBV7-9 and TRBJ1-2; maybe TRBD1 (6 bases). Germline-derived CDR1 and CDR2 are SEHNR and FQNEAQ (reference sequence). Trimming removed 0 bases from V and 8 bases from J, with 22 bases in between. The CDR3 runs 17 residues. Written as DNA, the CDR3 is TGTGCCAGCAGCTTAGCTTTAACAGGGCAAGTGGACCGCGGCTACACCTTC. Its protein is CASSLALTGQVDRGYTF.

The CDR3 is CAIRDRDFSSGNTIYF. CDR3 nucleotides: TGTGCCATCAGGGACAGAGATTTCAGCTCTGGAAACACCATATATTTT. V usage is TRBV10-3 and J usage is TRBJ1-3; weak D call: TRBD1 (6 bases). The CDR3 is 16 amino acids. CDR1 is ENHRY and CDR2 is SYGVKD in the germline V gene. Trimming stripped 6 bases from V and 0 bases from J, with 15 bases between.